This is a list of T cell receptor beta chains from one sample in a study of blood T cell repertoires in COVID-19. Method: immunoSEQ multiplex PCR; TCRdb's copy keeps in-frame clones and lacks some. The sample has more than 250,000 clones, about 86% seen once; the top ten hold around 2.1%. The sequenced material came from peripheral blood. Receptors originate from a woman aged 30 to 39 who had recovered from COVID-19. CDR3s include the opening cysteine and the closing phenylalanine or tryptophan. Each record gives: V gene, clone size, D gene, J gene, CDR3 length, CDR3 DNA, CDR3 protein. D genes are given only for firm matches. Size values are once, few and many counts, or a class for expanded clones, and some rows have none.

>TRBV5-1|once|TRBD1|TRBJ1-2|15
TGCGCCAGCAGCTTGGGGGGGACAGCTAACTATGGCTACACCTTC
CASSLGGTANYGYTF
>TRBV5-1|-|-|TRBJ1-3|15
TGCGCCAGCAGCTTGGGCAGGTCGAATGGAAACACCATATATTTT
CASSLGRSNGNTIYF
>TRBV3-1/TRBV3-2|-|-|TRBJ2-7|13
TGTGCCAGCAGCCAAGATGGCCGCACCGAGCAGTACTTC
CASSQDGRTEQYF
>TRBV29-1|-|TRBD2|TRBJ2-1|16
TGCAGCGTTGAATTTTTACTAGCGAAGGGGTACAATGAGCAGTTCTTC
CSVEFLLAKGYNEQFF
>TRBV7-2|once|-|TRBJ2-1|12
TGTGCCAGCAGCCGTCGGAGGGACGAGCAGTTCTTC
CASSRRRDEQFF
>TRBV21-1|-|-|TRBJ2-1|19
TGTGCCAGCAGCAAGCCTGGGACTAGCGGGACGAGCTCCTACAATGAGCAGTTCTTC
CASSKPGTSGTSSYNEQFF
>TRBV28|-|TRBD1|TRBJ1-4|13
TGTGCCAGCACTACCTTGGGGACAGCAAAACTGTTTTTT
CASTTLGTAKLFF
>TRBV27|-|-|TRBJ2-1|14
TGTGCCAGCAAGCGGGCCGTCGCCTACAATGAGCAGTTCTTC
CASKRAVAYNEQFF
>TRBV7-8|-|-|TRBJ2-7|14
TGTGCCAGCAGCTTACGCCGAGGCGCCTACGAGCAGTACTTC
CASSLRRGAYEQYF
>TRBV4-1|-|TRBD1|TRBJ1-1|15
TGCGCCAGCAGCCGGGACAGGGGGTTGGGCACTGAAGCTTTCTTT
CASSRDRGLGTEAFF
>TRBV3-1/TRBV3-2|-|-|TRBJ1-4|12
TGTGCCAGCAGCGACTCTAATGAAAAACTGTTTTTT
CASSDSNEKLFF
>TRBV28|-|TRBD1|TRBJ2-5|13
TGTGCCAGCACGGGACAGGTGCTGGAGACCCAGTACTTC
CASTGQVLETQYF
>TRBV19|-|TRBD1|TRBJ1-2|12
TGTGCCAGCAGACAGGGGAGCTATGGCTACACCTTC
CASRQGSYGYTF
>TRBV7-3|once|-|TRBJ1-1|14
TGTGCCAGCAGCTTAACCCCCGAGAGCACTGAAGCTTTCTTT
CASSLTPESTEAFF
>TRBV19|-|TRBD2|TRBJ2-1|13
TGTGCCAGTAGTGCCCAGGGACTAGCTGAGCAGTTCTTC
CASSAQGLAEQFF
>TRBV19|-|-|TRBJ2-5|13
TGTGCCAGTAGTACCCCAGGCTCCGTGACCCAGTACTTC
CASSTPGSVTQYF
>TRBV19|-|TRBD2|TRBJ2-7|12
TGTGGGACTAGCGGCAAATCCTACGAGCAGTACTTC
CGTSGKSYEQYF
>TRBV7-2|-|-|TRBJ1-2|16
TGTGCCAGCAGCTTAGGAGGGATAGCCCGAGTTGTAGGCTACACCTTC
CASSLGGIARVVGYTF
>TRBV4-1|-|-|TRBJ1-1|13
TGCGCCAGCAGCCAAGGGCCTCCAACTGAAGCTTTCTTT
CASSQGPPTEAFF
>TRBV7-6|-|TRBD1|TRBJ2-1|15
TGTGCCAGCAGCCGGGACAGGGGAGCCTACAATGAGCAGTTCTTC
CASSRDRGAYNEQFF
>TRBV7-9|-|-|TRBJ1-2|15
TGTGCCAGCAGCAGAGAGGGCAGGCCTTCCTATGGCTACACCTTC
CASSREGRPSYGYTF
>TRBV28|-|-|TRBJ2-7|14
TGTGCCAGCACCTTCCAGGGGGGTATGGGGGAGCAGTACTTC
CASTFQGGMGEQYF
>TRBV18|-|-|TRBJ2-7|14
TGTGCCAGCTCACCGGGTTCAGGGCCCAACGAGCAGTACTTC
CASSPGSGPNEQYF
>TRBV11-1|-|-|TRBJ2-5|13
TGTGCCAGCAGCGTGGGGCCGGTGGAGACCCAGTACTTC
CASSVGPVETQYF
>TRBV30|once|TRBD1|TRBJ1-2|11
TGTGCCTGGAGGACAGGGGGCGGCTACACCTTC
CAWRTGGGYTF
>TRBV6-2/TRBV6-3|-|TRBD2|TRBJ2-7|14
TGTGCCAGCAGTATCCGGGAGGGCTCCTACGAGCAGTACTTC
CASSIREGSYEQYF
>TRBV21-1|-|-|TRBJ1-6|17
TGTGCCAGCAGCAAATCTATTAGGGACAGGGTAGATTCACCCCTCCACTTT
CASSKSIRDRVDSPLHF
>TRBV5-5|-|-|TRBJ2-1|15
TGTGCCAGCAGCTCAGGCGTCATTTCCTACAATGAGCAGTTCTTC
CASSSGVISYNEQFF
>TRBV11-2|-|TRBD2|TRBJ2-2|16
TGTGCCAGCAGCTTAGGGAGCGGGAGGGCCGTCGGGGAGCTGTTTTTT
CASSLGSGRAVGELFF
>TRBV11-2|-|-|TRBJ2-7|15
TGTGCCAGCAGCTTCTCCGGAGTTGCGGGGAACGAGCAGTACTTC
CASSFSGVAGNEQYF
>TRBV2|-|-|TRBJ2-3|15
TGTGCCAGCAGCCCCGGGGGAGCTAGCACAGATACGCAGTATTTT
CASSPGGASTDTQYF
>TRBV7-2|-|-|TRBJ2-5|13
TGTGCCAGCAGCGCCCAGGGGATGGAGACCCAGTACTTC
CASSAQGMETQYF
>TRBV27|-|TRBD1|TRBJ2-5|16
TGTGCCAGCAGTTTATCGGCAGGGGGCGCAGGGGAGACCCAGTACTTC
CASSLSAGGAGETQYF
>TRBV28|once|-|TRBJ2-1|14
TGTGCCAGCAGTTATGAGAGCGGCTACAATGAGCAGTTCTTC
CASSYESGYNEQFF
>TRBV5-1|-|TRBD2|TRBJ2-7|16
TGCGCCAGCAGCCCCCGGGGTAGCGGGGGACAGTACGAGCAGTACTTC
CASSPRGSGGQYEQYF
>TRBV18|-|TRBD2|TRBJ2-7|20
TGTGCCAGCTCCCCCGGGAGGTTGGTCATCGTTACGGGAGACGCGACCCGGCAGTACTTC
CASSPGRLVIVTGDATRQYF
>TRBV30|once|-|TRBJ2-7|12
TGTGCCTGGAGTGTACAGACCTACGAGCAGTACTTC
CAWSVQTYEQYF
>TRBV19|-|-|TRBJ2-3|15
TGTGCCAGTAGTGTGGGGCCGAATCAGAGAGATACGCAGTATTTT
CASSVGPNQRDTQYF
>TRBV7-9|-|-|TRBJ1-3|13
TGTGCCAGCAGCTTAGGTCAGGGAAACACCATATATTTT
CASSLGQGNTIYF
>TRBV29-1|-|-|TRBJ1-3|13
TGCAGCGCGACTGTCAACTCTGGAAACACCATATATTTT
CSATVNSGNTIYF
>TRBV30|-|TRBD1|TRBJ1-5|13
TGTGCCTGGAGTGGACAGGGGAATCAGCCCCAGCATTTT
CAWSGQGNQPQHF
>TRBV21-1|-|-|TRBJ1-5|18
TGTGCCAGCAAGACACCGATGTCAAATTTACATAGCAATCAGCCCCAGCATTTT
CASKTPMSNLHSNQPQHF
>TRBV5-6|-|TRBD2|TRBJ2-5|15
TGTGCCAGCAGCTTTAGGACTAGCGGGGTTAGGGCCCAGTACTTC
CASSFRTSGVRAQYF
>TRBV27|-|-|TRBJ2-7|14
TGTGCCAGCAGTTCCCCCCGCAGTCCCTTCGAGCAGTACTTC
CASSSPRSPFEQYF
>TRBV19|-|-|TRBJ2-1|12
TGTGCCAGTAGCCTTGGGGGAGGTGAGCAGTTCTTC
CASSLGGGEQFF
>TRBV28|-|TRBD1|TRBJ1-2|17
TGTGCCAGCAGTGGGGCCGGGACAGCCGTACCGTTCTATGGCTACACCTTC
CASSGAGTAVPFYGYTF
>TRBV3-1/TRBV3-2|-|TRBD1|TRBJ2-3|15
TGTGCCAGCAGCCAACAAGGGGGCGCGACAGATACGCAGTATTTT
CASSQQGGATDTQYF
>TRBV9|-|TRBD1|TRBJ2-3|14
TGTGCCAGCAGCTATGGACAGGGGCCAGATACGCAGTATTTT
CASSYGQGPDTQYF
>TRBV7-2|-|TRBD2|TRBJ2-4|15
TGTGCCAGCAGCCCAAGCGGGAGTGGCAAAAACATTCAGTACTTC
CASSPSGSGKNIQYF
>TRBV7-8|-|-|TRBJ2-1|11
TGTGCCAGCAGCCAGGACAGAGAGCAGTTCTTC
CASSQDREQFF
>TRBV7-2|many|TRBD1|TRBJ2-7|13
TGTGCCAGCGCCCGGGACAGGGAGGTCGAGCAGTACTTC
CASARDREVEQYF